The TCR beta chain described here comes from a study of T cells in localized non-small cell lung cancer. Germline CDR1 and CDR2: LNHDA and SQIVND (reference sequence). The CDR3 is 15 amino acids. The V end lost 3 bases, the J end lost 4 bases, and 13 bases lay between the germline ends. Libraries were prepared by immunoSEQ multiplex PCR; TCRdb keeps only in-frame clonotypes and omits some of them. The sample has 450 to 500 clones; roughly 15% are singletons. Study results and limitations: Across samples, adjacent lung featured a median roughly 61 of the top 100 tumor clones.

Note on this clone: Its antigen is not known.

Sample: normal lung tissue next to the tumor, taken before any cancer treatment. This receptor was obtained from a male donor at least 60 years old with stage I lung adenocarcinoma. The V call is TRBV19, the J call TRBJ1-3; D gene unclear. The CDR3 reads CASSIGQPAGNTIYF. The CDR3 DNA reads TGTGCCAGTAGTATTGGGCAGCCTGCCGGAAACACCATATATTTT. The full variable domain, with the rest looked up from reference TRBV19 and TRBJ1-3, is DGGITQSPKYLFRKEGQNVTLSCEQNLNHDAMYWYRQDPGQGLRLIYYSQIVNDFQKGDIAEGYSVSREKKESFPLTVTSAQKNPTAFYLCASSIGQPAGNTIYFGEGSWLTVV.